A selection of T cell receptor beta chains follows, all from one sample in a study of T cells after yellow fever vaccination. TCRdb processed the 5' RACE reads anew with MiXCR; each CDR3 protein has one entry. The sample holds hundreds of thousands of distinct CDR3 sequences, around 12% seen once. The specimen comprised CD4+ T cells sorted from PBMCs, sampled 15 days after the yellow fever booster vaccination. These receptors were taken from a young man who received the YFV17D yellow fever vaccine. The CDR3 runs from the conserved cysteine through the conserved F or W. Not all rows give a size; the values are once, few, many and, for expanded clones, a class.

TRBV10-3	few	TRBJ1-2	CAISEPPGSEYGYTF
TRBV6-1	NA	TRBJ2-3	CASDSGQGGSGTDTQYF
TRBV5-6	NA	TRBJ1-2	CASSLGKRDRPGYTF
TRBV11-2	few	TRBJ1-6	CASSLSTGTLHF
TRBV3-1	few	TRBJ2-3	CASSQGTWTQYF
TRBV7-9	NA	TRBJ2-1	CASSLLIGQGSGRSTYNEQFF
TRBV9	many	TRBJ1-4	CASSVAANEKLFF
TRBV11-2	NA	TRBJ2-2	CAWEPTRTGELFF
TRBV30	few	TRBJ2-1	CAWSVAAGQFF
TRBV5-1	few	TRBJ2-2	CASGLQGSGELFF
TRBV15	few	TRBJ2-3	CATSRDLRFGDTQYF
TRBV11-2	few	TRBJ2-3	CASSWSSTDTQYF
TRBV29-1	NA	TRBJ2-5	CSVGEETQYF
TRBV12-3/TRBV12-4	NA	TRBJ2-3	CASLPGQGTDTQYF
TRBV20-1	few	TRBJ2-7	CSAKRGPSYEQYF
TRBV19	few	TRBJ2-3	CASSRQESTGGSTDTQYF
TRBV7-2	few	TRBJ2-5	CASSYGTGVRGTQYF